The rows below give T cell receptor beta chains drawn from one sample of a study of T cell responses to AZD1222 COVID-19 vaccine. Profiling relied on immunoSEQ multiplex PCR, and the TCRdb table lists in-frame clones only, not all of them. The sample lists 98,000 or so clones; over 90% were seen once. The sequencing here drew on peripheral blood, taken on day 0 of AZD1222 vaccination. All receptors derive from an adult in good health. Both conserved end residues are part of each CDR3. A D gene is named only where the DNA matches it firmly. Some rows have no size entry. The others give once, few or many, or a class for an expanded clone.

j_call: TRBJ1-2; clone_size: .; d_call: TRBD1; v_call: TRBV6-5; cdr3_nt: TGTGCCAGCAGAGGACAGGGGTTTGGCTACACCTTC; cdr3_aa: CASRGQGFGYTF
j_call: TRBJ1-1; clone_size: .; d_call: .; v_call: TRBV19; cdr3_nt: TGTGCCAGTAGAAATAAGGTAGGACGCAAGAACACTGAAGCTTTCTTT; cdr3_aa: CASRNKVGRKNTEAFF
j_call: TRBJ1-3; clone_size: .; d_call: TRBD1; v_call: TRBV4-1; cdr3_nt: TGCGCCAGCAGCCAAAGGACAGGGTATTTCGCTGGAAACACCATATATTTT; cdr3_aa: CASSQRTGYFAGNTIYF
j_call: TRBJ2-7; clone_size: .; d_call: TRBD1; v_call: TRBV10-3; cdr3_nt: TGTGCCATCAGTCGGACAGGGCTCTACGAGCAGTACTTC; cdr3_aa: CAISRTGLYEQYF
j_call: TRBJ2-7; clone_size: .; d_call: .; v_call: TRBV12-3/TRBV12-4; cdr3_nt: TGTGCCAGCCAAAGGGCGGATACCTACGAGCAGTACTTC; cdr3_aa: CASQRADTYEQYF
j_call: TRBJ1-1; clone_size: .; d_call: .; v_call: TRBV2; cdr3_nt: TGTGCCAGCAGTGAAGGGATGGAAGCTTTCTTT; cdr3_aa: CASSEGMEAFF
j_call: TRBJ1-4; clone_size: .; d_call: TRBD1; v_call: TRBV5-4; cdr3_nt: TGTGCCAGCAGCCAACAGGGGGCGTCTGAAAAACTGTTTTTT; cdr3_aa: CASSQQGASEKLFF
j_call: TRBJ2-1; clone_size: .; d_call: TRBD2; v_call: TRBV3-1/TRBV3-2; cdr3_nt: TGTGCCAGCAGCCAAGCCGGGACTAGCGGGAGTGAGAATGAGCAGTTCTTC; cdr3_aa: CASSQAGTSGSENEQFF
j_call: TRBJ2-1; clone_size: .; d_call: TRBD1; v_call: TRBV11-2; cdr3_nt: TGTGCCAGCAGCTTATTAGATGGAGACAGGGGGTCCTACAATGAGCAGTTCTTC; cdr3_aa: CASSLLDGDRGSYNEQFF
j_call: TRBJ1-1; clone_size: .; d_call: .; v_call: TRBV5-5; cdr3_nt: TGTGCCAGCAGCTTGCCTCCACCGTTGGGCACTGAAGCTTTCTTT; cdr3_aa: CASSLPPPLGTEAFF
j_call: TRBJ2-7; clone_size: .; d_call: .; v_call: TRBV7-2; cdr3_nt: TGTGCCAGCAGCACATATCTCCGGGCCGAGCAGTACTTC; cdr3_aa: CASSTYLRAEQYF
j_call: TRBJ1-5; clone_size: once; d_call: .; v_call: TRBV5-4; cdr3_nt: TGTGCCAGCAGCCCCGCGCCAAATCAGCCCCAGCATTTT; cdr3_aa: CASSPAPNQPQHF
j_call: TRBJ2-7; clone_size: once; d_call: .; v_call: TRBV19; cdr3_nt: TGTGCCAGTAGTATCTCCGCGGGACCCACTTACGAGCAGTACTTC; cdr3_aa: CASSISAGPTYEQYF
j_call: TRBJ2-1; clone_size: once; d_call: .; v_call: TRBV7-9; cdr3_nt: TGTGCCAGCAGCTTCGGCGGGGTGGATGAGCAGTTCTTC; cdr3_aa: CASSFGGVDEQFF
j_call: TRBJ2-5; clone_size: .; d_call: TRBD2; v_call: TRBV6-1; cdr3_nt: TGTGCCAGCAGTGAACAACTAGCGGCAGAGACCCAGTACTTC; cdr3_aa: CASSEQLAAETQYF
j_call: TRBJ2-6; clone_size: once; d_call: TRBD1; v_call: TRBV27; cdr3_nt: TGTGCCAGCAGTCCCCTCGAGGGGGCCCCTGGGGCCAACGTCCTGACTTTC; cdr3_aa: CASSPLEGAPGANVLTF
j_call: TRBJ2-5; clone_size: .; d_call: .; v_call: TRBV6-1; cdr3_nt: TGTGCCAGCAGTGAATCAGCCGAACACCAAGAGACCCAGTACTTC; cdr3_aa: CASSESAEHQETQYF
j_call: TRBJ2-1; clone_size: .; d_call: .; v_call: TRBV7-2; cdr3_nt: TGTGCCAGCAGCCGCCTGACTACCGGGAGAAATTACAATGAGCAGTTCTTC; cdr3_aa: CASSRLTTGRNYNEQFF
j_call: TRBJ1-2; clone_size: .; d_call: .; v_call: TRBV7-2; cdr3_nt: TGTGCCAGCAGCTTAGACCCATTATATGGCTACACCTTC; cdr3_aa: CASSLDPLYGYTF
j_call: TRBJ2-7; clone_size: .; d_call: .; v_call: TRBV7-9; cdr3_nt: TGTGCCAGCAGCTTATACAAGGGGGGGAACTACGAGCAGTACTTC; cdr3_aa: CASSLYKGGNYEQYF
j_call: TRBJ2-3; clone_size: few; d_call: .; v_call: TRBV6-2/TRBV6-3; cdr3_nt: TGTGCCAGCAGTTACTCGACAGGGAGCGGGAGAGATACGCAGTATTTT; cdr3_aa: CASSYSTGSGRDTQYF
j_call: TRBJ2-2; clone_size: .; d_call: .; v_call: TRBV7-3; cdr3_nt: TGTGCCAGCAGCTTAGGGGCAAATGCCGGGGAGCTGTTTTTT; cdr3_aa: CASSLGANAGELFF
j_call: TRBJ1-1; clone_size: .; d_call: .; v_call: TRBV15; cdr3_nt: TGTGCCACCCTCCCTTCCGGGGGGAACACTGAAGCTTTCTTT; cdr3_aa: CATLPSGGNTEAFF
j_call: TRBJ1-4; clone_size: few; d_call: TRBD1; v_call: TRBV7-9; cdr3_nt: TGTGCCAGCAGACTGGACAGGGGGGATGAAAAACTGTTTTTT; cdr3_aa: CASRLDRGDEKLFF
j_call: TRBJ2-7; clone_size: .; d_call: TRBD1; v_call: TRBV5-8; cdr3_nt: TGTGCCAGCAGCACCAGGACAGGGCCCTACGAGCAGTACTTC; cdr3_aa: CASSTRTGPYEQYF
j_call: TRBJ1-5; clone_size: .; d_call: .; v_call: TRBV6-5; cdr3_nt: TGTGCCAGCAGTTACTCCGGGGCCCCCTTTGATCCCCAGCATTTT; cdr3_aa: CASSYSGAPFDPQHF
j_call: TRBJ1-1; clone_size: .; d_call: .; v_call: TRBV30; cdr3_nt: TGTGCCTGGAACCCTTCTCCCCTATCCGGCAGGGGATCCACCACTGAAGCTTTCTTT; cdr3_aa: CAWNPSPLSGRGSTTEAFF
j_call: TRBJ2-1; clone_size: .; d_call: .; v_call: TRBV28; cdr3_nt: TGTGCCAGCAGTCTGGAGGGTATGCAGTTCTTC; cdr3_aa: CASSLEGMQFF
j_call: TRBJ1-3; clone_size: .; d_call: .; v_call: TRBV12-3/TRBV12-4; cdr3_nt: TGTGCCAGCAGTTTTCCTGGAAACACCATATATTTT; cdr3_aa: CASSFPGNTIYF
j_call: TRBJ2-7; clone_size: .; d_call: .; v_call: TRBV27; cdr3_nt: TGTGCCAGCAGTTCCATCGGCCAACTAGGAACTTACGAGCAGTACTTC; cdr3_aa: CASSSIGQLGTYEQYF
j_call: TRBJ1-2; clone_size: .; d_call: TRBD1; v_call: TRBV4-3; cdr3_nt: TGCGCCAGCAGCCAAGACACCGGGACAGCTGGCTACACCTTC; cdr3_aa: CASSQDTGTAGYTF
j_call: TRBJ2-7; clone_size: .; d_call: TRBD2; v_call: TRBV9; cdr3_nt: TGTGCCAGCAGCGTAGATCTGCGGGAGGAGCAGCAGTACTTC; cdr3_aa: CASSVDLREEQQYF
j_call: TRBJ2-1; clone_size: .; d_call: .; v_call: TRBV5-6; cdr3_nt: TGTGCCAGCAGCTTGGATTTCGGAATGGGACAGTTCTTC; cdr3_aa: CASSLDFGMGQFF
j_call: TRBJ1-2; clone_size: .; d_call: .; v_call: TRBV24-1; cdr3_nt: TGTGCCATCCAGGGTAACTATGGCTACACCTTC; cdr3_aa: CAIQGNYGYTF
j_call: TRBJ2-3; clone_size: .; d_call: .; v_call: TRBV11-3; cdr3_nt: TGTGCCAGCAGCCTTAGCCGTACCTTCACAGATACGCAGTATTTT; cdr3_aa: CASSLSRTFTDTQYF
j_call: TRBJ1-2; clone_size: .; d_call: .; v_call: TRBV6-1; cdr3_nt: TGTGCCAGCAGTGAACAGGAGTCTCCTGGCTACACCTTC; cdr3_aa: CASSEQESPGYTF
j_call: TRBJ2-7; clone_size: .; d_call: .; v_call: TRBV28; cdr3_nt: TGTGCCAGCAGTTCCCGGTCAGGGGCACTGTACGAGCAGTACTTC; cdr3_aa: CASSSRSGALYEQYF
j_call: TRBJ2-1; clone_size: .; d_call: .; v_call: TRBV18; cdr3_nt: TGTGCCAGCTCACCAGGGTTAGCGCGGGACGAGCAGTTCTTC; cdr3_aa: CASSPGLARDEQFF
j_call: TRBJ2-4; clone_size: .; d_call: .; v_call: TRBV7-9; cdr3_nt: TGTGCCAGCAGCCCGACGGTTCCGAAAAACATTCAGTACTTC; cdr3_aa: CASSPTVPKNIQYF
j_call: TRBJ1-2; clone_size: .; d_call: .; v_call: TRBV7-9; cdr3_nt: TGTGCCAGCAGCTTAGGGAGCTCAGGGGTCTATGGCTACACCTTC; cdr3_aa: CASSLGSSGVYGYTF
j_call: TRBJ1-2; clone_size: .; d_call: .; v_call: TRBV6-1; cdr3_nt: TGTGCCAGCAGTGATTCAAGACGGGGAATGGGCTATGGCTACACCTTC; cdr3_aa: CASSDSRRGMGYGYTF
j_call: TRBJ2-1; clone_size: .; d_call: TRBD2; v_call: TRBV6-4; cdr3_nt: TGTGCCAGCAGTGAGGCGGGAGGCGTAATGGATGAGCAGTTCTTC; cdr3_aa: CASSEAGGVMDEQFF
j_call: TRBJ1-6; clone_size: .; d_call: TRBD1; v_call: TRBV19; cdr3_nt: TGTGCCAGTAGCCCTTACTCGGGACAGTATAATTCACCCCTCCACTTT; cdr3_aa: CASSPYSGQYNSPLHF
j_call: TRBJ1-2; clone_size: .; d_call: TRBD1; v_call: TRBV9; cdr3_nt: TGTGCCAGCAGCATTTGGGACAGGGTAGGCTACACCTTC; cdr3_aa: CASSIWDRVGYTF
j_call: TRBJ1-1; clone_size: .; d_call: .; v_call: TRBV18; cdr3_nt: TGTGCCAGCTCACCAATTCTTTCGAACACTGAAGCTTTCTTT; cdr3_aa: CASSPILSNTEAFF
j_call: TRBJ2-7; clone_size: .; d_call: TRBD1; v_call: TRBV24-1; cdr3_nt: TGTGCCACCCCACCCCGGGACAGGGGTTGGCACGAGCAGTACTTC; cdr3_aa: CATPPRDRGWHEQYF
j_call: TRBJ1-1; clone_size: once; d_call: .; v_call: TRBV27; cdr3_nt: TGTGCCAGCAGCCTCAGGGTTGTTACTGAAGCTTTCTTT; cdr3_aa: CASSLRVVTEAFF
j_call: TRBJ2-1; clone_size: .; d_call: TRBD2; v_call: TRBV5-5; cdr3_nt: TGTGCCAGCACCCGAGCGGGGGCCTACAATGAGCAGTTCTTC; cdr3_aa: CASTRAGAYNEQFF
j_call: TRBJ2-3; clone_size: .; d_call: .; v_call: TRBV7-8; cdr3_nt: TGTGCCAGCAGCCCCACCAGCTTTAGGGGGAGTCGGGCAGATACGCAGTATTTT; cdr3_aa: CASSPTSFRGSRADTQYF
j_call: TRBJ2-7; clone_size: .; d_call: .; v_call: TRBV11-1; cdr3_nt: TGTGCCAGCAGCACCCGTACGGGGGTCACCTACGAGCAGTACTTC; cdr3_aa: CASSTRTGVTYEQYF
j_call: TRBJ2-7; clone_size: once; d_call: TRBD2; v_call: TRBV11-3; cdr3_nt: TGTGCCAGCAGACAGCGGGGGGAGCAGTACTTC; cdr3_aa: CASRQRGEQYF
j_call: TRBJ2-5; clone_size: .; d_call: .; v_call: TRBV7-9; cdr3_nt: TGTGCCAGCAGCTCAGAACAAGAGACCCAGTACTTC; cdr3_aa: CASSSEQETQYF
j_call: TRBJ1-1; clone_size: .; d_call: .; v_call: TRBV19; cdr3_nt: TGTGCCAGTAGTTCTAGGGGAGGGGCTGAAGCTTTCTTT; cdr3_aa: CASSSRGGAEAFF
j_call: TRBJ2-7; clone_size: .; d_call: TRBD2; v_call: TRBV29-1; cdr3_nt: TGCAGCGTTGTTACGGGGGGGGCGAGCTACGAGCAGTACTTC; cdr3_aa: CSVVTGGASYEQYF
j_call: TRBJ2-2; clone_size: .; d_call: TRBD2; v_call: TRBV7-4; cdr3_nt: TGTGCCAGCAGCTCGGGACTAGGGTCGACCGGGGAGCTGTTTTTT; cdr3_aa: CASSSGLGSTGELFF
j_call: TRBJ1-2; clone_size: .; d_call: TRBD1; v_call: TRBV9; cdr3_nt: TGTGCCAGCAGCGGGACAGGGATGTATGGCTACACCTTC; cdr3_aa: CASSGTGMYGYTF
j_call: TRBJ2-3; clone_size: .; d_call: TRBD1; v_call: TRBV6-5; cdr3_nt: TGTGCCAGCAGTACCTGGGACAGGGAGGATACGCAGTATTTT; cdr3_aa: CASSTWDREDTQYF
j_call: TRBJ2-1; clone_size: .; d_call: TRBD2; v_call: TRBV29-1; cdr3_nt: TGCAGCGTCTACCCGGGGGGCAATGAGCAGTTCTTC; cdr3_aa: CSVYPGGNEQFF